Following are 21 T cell receptor beta chains from one sample sequenced in a study of blood T cell repertoires in COVID-19. The method was immunoSEQ multiplex PCR; TCRdb's version includes in-frame clones alone and lacks a portion of them. This repertoire shows some 150,000 clones, roughly 85% found once; its top ten account for about 3.5%. Sequenced sample: peripheral blood. Source of these receptors: a man between 65 and 80 years old with acute or convalescent COVID-19.

This chain links TRBV7-2 with TRBJ2-7; 9 bases match TRBD2. The CDR3 contains 15 residues. The J segment lost 2 bases and the V segment lost 5 bases, leaving 7 bases of the junction unmatched. Per the germline V gene, CDR1 is SGHTA and CDR2 is FQGNSA. The CDR3 sequence is CASSPRVAGAYEQYF. CDR3 nucleotides: TGTGCCAGCAGCCCCAGGGTAGCGGGAGCCTACGAGCAGTACTTC. Based on the CDR3 plus reference TRBV7-2 and TRBJ2-7, the full variable domain is GAGVSQSPSNKVTEKGKDVELRCDPISGHTALYWYRQSLGQGLEFLIYFQGNSAPDKSGLPSDRFSAERTGGSVSTLTIQRTQQEDSAVYLCASSPRVAGAYEQYFGPGTRLTVT.

This rearrangement joins TRBV19 to TRBJ2-2, with D possibly matching TRBD2 (6 bases). Germline lookup yields CDR1 LNHDA and CDR2 SQIVND (reference sequence). The germline V and J ends were trimmed by 1 base and 4 bases, with 13 bases remaining between them. The CDR3 is made up of 16 amino acids. The CDR3 loop reads CASSIARGSPTGELFF. In nucleotides, the CDR3 is TGTGCCAGTAGTATAGCCCGGGGGTCCCCCACCGGGGAGCTGTTTTTT.

This rearrangement joins TRBV7-2 to TRBJ2-2; D is unclear. The CDR3 has 14 amino acids. CDR1 and CDR2 (germline): SGHTA, FQGNSA. V was trimmed by 1 base and J by 9 bases, leaving 12 bases between them. CDR3 nucleotide sequence: TGTGCCAGCAGCTTAGAGGCCGACTCAAGGGAGCTGTTTTTT. Translating gives CASSLEADSRELFF.

This sequence joins TRBV7-8 and TRBJ2-2, with D perhaps TRBD1 (6 bases). The CDR3 has 15 amino acids. V lost 1 base to trimming and J lost 4 bases, with 10 bases between them. CDR1 and CDR2 (germline): SGHVS, FQNEAQ. The CDR3 loop is CASSLEGVGTGELFF. The CDR3 coding sequence is TGTGCCAGCAGCTTAGAGGGGGTCGGCACCGGGGAGCTGTTTTTT. Based on the CDR3 plus reference TRBV7-8 and TRBJ2-2, the full variable domain is GAGVSQSPRYKVAKRGQDVALRCDPISGHVSLFWYQQALGQGPEFLTYFQNEAQLDKSGLPSDRFFAERPEGSVSTLKIQRTQQEDSAVYLCASSLEGVGTGELFFGEGSRLTVL.

The CDR3 reads CASSESLREFSTDTQYF. DNA of the CDR3: TGTGCCAGCAGTGAAAGCCTACGGGAGTTTAGCACAGATACGCAGTATTTT. The chain uses TRBV25-1 and TRBJ2-3; weak D call: TRBD2 (6 bases). The CDR3 sequence is 17 residues long. Germline loops: CDR1 MGHDK, CDR2 SYGVNS. Trimming removed 2 bases from V and 0 bases from J, with 15 bases in between.

This clone has a single count. V is TRBV11-1 and J is TRBJ2-5; the D is unclear. Per the germline V gene, CDR1 is SGHAT and CDR2 is FQDESV (reference sequence). This CDR3 comprises 11 residues. Between the trimmed V and J ends, which lost 5 bases and 4 bases, there was a span of 5 bases. The CDR3 DNA reads TGTGCCAGCAGCCGAGCAGAGACCCAGTACTTC. Encoded protein: CASSRAETQYF.

The V call is TRBV28, the J call TRBJ2-3, with 9 bases fitting TRBD2. CDR3 size: 16 residues. V lost 5 bases and J lost 4; bases outside the gene matches: 10. Germline CDR1 and CDR2: MDHEN and SYDVKM. The CDR3 reads CASSPPAGGWPDTQYF. The CDR3 DNA sequence: TGTGCCAGCAGTCCGCCAGCGGGAGGATGGCCAGATACGCAGTATTTT.

The V gene is TRBV28, the J gene TRBJ2-5; 15 bases match TRBD2. CDR3 length: 14 amino acids. In germline, CDR1 is MDHEN, CDR2 SYDVKM. V shed 8 bases and J 2 bases; nucleotides not matched to a gene: 0. In DNA, the CDR3 is TGTGCCAGCGGGACTAGCGGGAGGCAAGAGACCCAGTACTTC. This encodes CASGTSGRQETQYF. The whole variable domain, remainder taken from reference TRBV28 and TRBJ2-5, is DVKVTQSSRYLVKRTGEKVFLECVQDMDHENMFWYRQDPGLGLRLIYFSYDVKMKEKGDIPEGYSVSREKKERFSLILESASTNQTSMYLCASGTSGRQETQYFGPGTRLLVL.

V gene TRBV28 combines with J gene TRBJ1-1; D gene unclear. From germline, CDR1 is MDHEN and CDR2 SYDVKM. The CDR3 sequence is 15 residues long. V dropped 3 bases and J dropped 0 bases, with 11 bases sitting between them. The CDR3 protein is CASSFPQSMNTEAFF. The DNA of the CDR3 is TGTGCCAGCAGTTTCCCGCAAAGCATGAACACTGAAGCTTTCTTT.

V is TRBV27 and J is TRBJ2-7; 8 bases are shared with TRBD2. The CDR3 runs 13 residues. Looked up from germline, CDR1 is MNHEY and CDR2 is SMNVEV (reference sequence). J lost 3 bases, V lost 5 bases, and 3 bases had no gene match. CDR3 in DNA: TGTGCCAGCAGTAAGCGGGAGTACTACGAGCAGTACTTC. Encoded protein: CASSKREYYEQYF.

A single count supports this clone. J is TRBJ2-1 and V is TRBV27; D is possibly TRBD2 (6 bases). The CDR3 covers 17 residues. The V and J ends lost 4 bases and 4 bases respectively, with 20 bases between them. Germline V lookup: CDR1 MNHEY, CDR2 SMNVEV (reference sequence). This chain's CDR3 is CASSSHRTLRGYNEQFF. The DNA of the CDR3 is TGTGCCAGCAGTTCCCACCGGACACTCCGGGGGTACAATGAGCAGTTCTTC.

V and J are TRBV11-2 and TRBJ2-3; TRBD2 matches 9 bases. Germline V gives CDR1 SGHAT, CDR2 FQNNGV. After removal of 3 bases from V and 4 bases from J, the junction contained 8 bases not matched to a gene. This CDR3 comprises 16 residues. The CDR3 region has the DNA TGTGCCAGCAGCTTTCTCGCGGGAGGGGGCGCAGATACGCAGTATTTT. Its translation is CASSFLAGGGADTQYF.

The CDR3 loop is CASSPTGGLNYGYTF. The CDR3 DNA sequence: TGTGCCAGCAGCCCGACAGGGGGACTTAACTATGGCTACACCTTC. The chain carries TRBV7-2 and TRBJ1-2; 9 bases fit TRBD1. The CDR3 totals 15 residues. Germline trimming cut 5 bases from V and 1 base from J; bases unmatched to any gene: 5. Germline V gives CDR1 SGHTA, CDR2 FQGNSA.

V and J are TRBV29-1 and TRBJ1-5; D call uncertain. The ends were cut back, 0 bases at V and 9 bases at J, with 12 bases in the middle. The CDR3 is 13 amino acids. Germline-derived CDR1 and CDR2 are SQVTM and ANQGSEA. CDR3 nucleotide sequence: TGCAGCGTTGAAGATATGAGTCGAAGGCCCCAGCATTTT. This codes for CSVEDMSRRPQHF.

V is TRBV5-8 and J is TRBJ1-1; D not certain. With 4 bases removed from V and 1 base from J, the gap between germline ends came to 17 bases. The CDR3 is 16 amino acids. Germline V gene sequence: CDR1 SGHTS, CDR2 YDEGEE. This chain's CDR3 is CASSPRNTVRNTEAFF. CDR3 bases: TGTGCCAGCAGCCCACGTAATACAGTTAGGAACACTGAAGCTTTCTTT.

This clone was detected once. The rearrangement uses TRBV19 and TRBJ2-2; maybe TRBD2 (5 bases). The CDR3 totals 16 residues. Trimming cost V 3 bases and J 5 bases, with 16 bases left between them. CDR1 LNHDA and CDR2 SQIVND come from the germline V gene (reference sequence). CDR3 in amino acids: CASSIANTGKTGELFF. Here the CDR3 DNA reads TGTGCCAGTAGTATCGCGAATACCGGGAAGACCGGGGAGCTGTTTTTT.

V gene TRBV19 combines with J gene TRBJ1-2; D might be TRBD1 (5 bases). The CDR3 covers 12 residues. Germline V CDR1 and CDR2: LNHDA, SQIVND (reference sequence). Trimming stripped 3 bases from V and 8 bases from J, with 10 bases between. The CDR3 sequence: CASSIGQGGYTF. The CDR3 bases are TGTGCCAGTAGTATCGGGCAGGGCGGCTACACCTTC.

The rearrangement joins TRBV10-3 to TRBJ1-1, with D perhaps matching TRBD1 (5 bases). With 6 bases removed from V and 0 bases from J, the gap between germline ends came to 8 bases. Germline CDR1 ENHRY, CDR2 SYGVKD. There are 13 residues in the CDR3. CDR3 coding DNA: TGTGCCATCAGAGACAGCATGAACACTGAAGCTTTCTTT. It is translated as CAIRDSMNTEAFF.

The CDR3 reads CASSIDSTSDGELFF. The CDR3 DNA follows: TGTGCCAGTAGTATAGATAGTACTAGCGACGGGGAGCTGTTTTTT. This chain connects TRBV19 to TRBJ2-2, with 7 bases identical to TRBD2. The V and J ends lost 0 bases and 7 bases, in that order; junction bases with no gene match: 5. This CDR3 region has 15 residues. The germline CDR1 and CDR2 sequences are LNHDA and SQIVND (reference sequence).

The genes are TRBV15 and TRBJ2-5; the D gene is possibly TRBD2 (6 bases). The CDR3 has 17 amino acids. V lost 0 bases and J lost 2, with 16 bases in between. Germline V gives CDR1 LNHNV, CDR2 YYDKDF (reference sequence). CDR3 residues: CATSRDMAGKGQETQYF. DNA of the CDR3: TGTGCCACCAGCAGAGATATGGCGGGAAAGGGGCAAGAGACCCAGTACTTC.

This rearrangement joins TRBV3-1 (or the pseudogene TRBV3-2) to TRBJ2-3; a possible D gene is TRBD1 (6 bases). Germline CDR1 and CDR2: LGHDT and YNNKEL (reference sequence). Trimming cost V 2 bases and J 9 bases, with 12 bases left between them. The CDR3 runs 13 residues. CDR3 coding DNA: TGTGCCAGCAGCCAACAGGGGCCGGGGACGCAGTATTTT. Residues: CASSQQGPGTQYF.